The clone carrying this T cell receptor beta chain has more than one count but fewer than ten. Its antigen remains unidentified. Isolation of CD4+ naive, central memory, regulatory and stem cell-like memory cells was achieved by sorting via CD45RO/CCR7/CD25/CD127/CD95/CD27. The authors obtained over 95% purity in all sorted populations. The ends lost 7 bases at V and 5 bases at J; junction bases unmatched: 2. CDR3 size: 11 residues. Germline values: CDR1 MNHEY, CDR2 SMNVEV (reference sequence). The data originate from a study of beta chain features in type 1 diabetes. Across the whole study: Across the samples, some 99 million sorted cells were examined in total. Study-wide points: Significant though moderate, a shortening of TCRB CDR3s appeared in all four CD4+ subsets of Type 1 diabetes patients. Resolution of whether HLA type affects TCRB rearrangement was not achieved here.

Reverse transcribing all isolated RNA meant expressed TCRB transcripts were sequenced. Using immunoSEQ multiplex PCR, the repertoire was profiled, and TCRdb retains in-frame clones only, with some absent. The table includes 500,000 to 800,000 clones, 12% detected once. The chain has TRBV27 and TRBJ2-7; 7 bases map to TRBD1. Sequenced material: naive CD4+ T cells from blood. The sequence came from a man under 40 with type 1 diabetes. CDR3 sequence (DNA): TGTGCCAGCACCGACAGGGACGAGCAGTACTTC. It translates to CASTDRDEQYF.